The text below deals with one T cell receptor beta chain. What it binds is unknown. This sample was taken from a study of CD8+ T cells in alopecia areata. Study-wide findings and caveats: Clonality was higher in lesional than normal scalp, especially in alopecia totalis/universalis.

Sorting of CD4+ and CD8+ T cells was performed on PBMCs. The CDR3 totals 17 residues. Germline V CDR1 and CDR2: SGHTA, FQGTGA. Germline trimming cut 0 bases from V and 4 bases from J; bases unmatched to any gene: 6. Following RNA extraction, reverse transcription yielded cDNA that acted as the sequencing template. Produced via immunoSEQ multiplex PCR; TCRdb's table is partial and in-frame only. Found here are 150,000 or so clones, approximately 87% of them singletons; the top ten hold roughly 16%. This chain connects TRBV7-3 to TRBJ2-1; 10 nucleotides align to TRBD2. The receptor was isolated from a human donor with alopecia areata. Sequenced material: CD8+ T cells sorted from blood, taken at week 0. In DNA form, the CDR3 reads TGTGCCAGCAGCTTAACGTTTACTAGCGGGGCGTACAATGAGCAGTTCTTC. Residues: CASSLTFTSGAYNEQFF.